In this sample, the clone carrying this T cell receptor (beta chain) turned up a few times. Its matching antigen is unknown. Germline CDR1 is ENHRY and CDR2 is SYGVKD. V lost 9 bases to trimming and J lost 2 bases, with 13 bases between them. This CDR3 is built from 13 residues. Original processing notes: ImmunoSEQ output lacked quality scores and full-length reads, limiting matched filtering. Clones were sequenced by immunoSEQ multiplex PCR, and TCRdb holds only the in-frame ones, with some missing. The V and J calls and clone size were taken over from that table, and D and trimming were inferred from the DNA. Among a few million clones, just over 90% were seen once, and the ten largest hold over 0.12%. This entry belongs to a study of shared clonotypes between healthy human individuals. At the level of the study: Researchers drew samples from two women and a few men aged 18 to 49.

Findings and caveats of the study: Non-shared clonotypes were found to have lower generation probabilities than the clonotypes that were shared by all four of the sorted-subset donors.

This clonotype was obtained from a man between 18 and 29 years old in good health. Sequencing was carried out using naive CD4+ T cells sorted from blood. Specified subset: CD45RA+ positively selected. The V call is TRBV10-3, the J call TRBJ1-1, with D unresolved. The CDR3 bases are TGTGCCATTGGACGGAACTTAAACACTGAAGCTTTCTTT. It yields the protein CAIGRNLNTEAFF.